One TCR beta chain is described in this entry. Its specificity is not known. Trimming removed 1 base at V and 4 bases at J, with 9 bases between. There are 14 residues in the CDR3. Germline V gives CDR1 SGHTA, CDR2 FQGNSA. Sequencing was performed with immunoSEQ multiplex PCR; in TCRdb, only in-frame clones are kept and a portion is missing. The profile shows about 180,000 clones, around 86% of them singletons. This entry comes from a study of cytomegalovirus exposure and HLA in healthy donors. Regarding the study as a whole: It was found in a later analysis that first-cohort TCR clusters tended to co-occur in the 90 to 150 validation repertoires. Diagnosis of cytomegalovirus status made by the classifier reportedly showed high specificity and sensitivity. Specificity of three CMV-associated chains for CMV antigens was verified in vitro. While the bulk of TCR sequences proved rare, some public TCRs turned up in many donors.

The J gene is TRBJ2-3, the V gene TRBV7-2; TRBD1 might be the D (5 bases). The source is a man younger than 35 in good health and CMV-seropositive. The sample was PBMCs. DNA for the CDR3: TGTGCCAGCAGCTTAGAGGGGTACGCAGATACGCAGTATTTT. This encodes CASSLEGYADTQYF.